This is a list of T cell receptor beta chains from one sample in a study of metastatic and nonmetastatic thyroid tumors. TCRdb re-called the PCR reads with MiXCR. The table has around 9,000 clones, roughly two fifths seen once. Sequenced: tumor tissue. The receptors were sampled from a male donor with papillary thyroid cancer or a benign thyroid nodule (not recorded which). Some clones in this sample may be carry-over from other donors' samples. CDR3s include the opening cysteine and the closing phenylalanine or tryptophan. Fields, in order: clone size, J gene, V gene, D gene, CDR3 DNA, CDR3 protein. The D gene is left open where the match is weak. The listing skips clone size in some rows; elsewhere it reads once, few, many or a size class.

size: .
J: TRBJ2-3
V: TRBV30
D: TRBD2
DNA: TGTGCCAACAGCGGGAGTAGTATGGATACGCAGTATTTT
CDR3: CANSGSSMDTQYF

size: .
J: TRBJ1-5
V: TRBV4-1
D: .
DNA: TGCGCCAGCAGCCAAGATAACGGTGTCCTCCAGCCCCAGCATTTT
CDR3: CASSQDNGVLQPQHF

size: .
J: TRBJ2-3
V: TRBV9
D: .
DNA: TGTGCAACCAGCGTAGGGGGCACAGATACGCAGTATTTT
CDR3: CATSVGGTDTQYF

size: .
J: TRBJ2-2
V: TRBV11-1
D: .
DNA: TGTGCCAGCAGTTTCAGGGTTGGAGACACCGGGGAGCTGTTTTTT
CDR3: CASSFRVGDTGELFF

size: .
J: TRBJ1-1
V: TRBV15
D: .
DNA: TGTGCCACCAGCAGAGATGTGACAGCGAACACTGAAGCTTTCTTT
CDR3: CATSRDVTANTEAFF

size: many
J: TRBJ2-5
V: TRBV11-2
D: .
DNA: TGTGCCAGCAGCTCGGGGCAGGGAGAGACCCAGTACTTC
CDR3: CASSSGQGETQYF

size: .
J: TRBJ2-1
V: TRBV11-2
D: .
DNA: TGTGCCAGCAGTTACGGCTCACACAATGAGCAGTTCTTC
CDR3: CASSYGSHNEQFF

size: .
J: TRBJ2-7
V: TRBV5-5
D: TRBD2
DNA: TGTGCCAGCAGCCGGACTAGCGGTACCTACGAGCAGTATTTC
CDR3: CASSRTSGTYEQYF

size: few
J: TRBJ2-2
V: TRBV6-1
D: .
DNA: TGTGCCAGCAGGCTGGGGGGGAACACCGGGGAGCTGTTTTTT
CDR3: CASRLGGNTGELFF

size: once
J: TRBJ1-3
V: TRBV9
D: .
DNA: TGTGCCAGCAGCGTAGGGGGTGTGGCTGGAAACACCATATATTTT
CDR3: CASSVGGVAGNTIYF

size: once
J: TRBJ1-2
V: TRBV5-1
D: .
DNA: TGCGCCAGCAGCTTGGCCGGGAGCTATGGCTACACCTTC
CDR3: CASSLAGSYGYTF

size: .
J: TRBJ1-1
V: TRBV6-5
D: .
DNA: TGTGCCAGCAGGTACACTGAAGCTTTCTTT
CDR3: CASRYTEAFF

size: once
J: TRBJ2-1
V: TRBV11-2
D: .
DNA: TGTGCCAGCACGAAAACGCGGTCCTCCTACAATGAGCAGTTCTTC
CDR3: CASTKTRSSYNEQFF

size: .
J: TRBJ2-3
V: TRBV6-1
D: .
DNA: TGTGCCAGCAGCCCGACAGTTCCCGATACACAGTATTTT
CDR3: CASSPTVPDTQYF

size: .
J: TRBJ1-6
V: TRBV20-1
D: .
DNA: TGCAGTGCCCGGGACCTCCTGAGGCCACCCCTCCACTTT
CDR3: CSARDLLRPPLHF

size: .
J: TRBJ2-1
V: TRBV6-5
D: .
DNA: TGTTCCAGCAGTTTCACAGTGGGCAACTACAATGAGCAGTTCTTC
CDR3: CSSSFTVGNYNEQFF

size: medium-sized
J: TRBJ1-5
V: TRBV6-2/TRBV6-3
D: TRBD1
DNA: TGTGCCAGCAGCCAGACAGGGATGGGGAATCAGCCCCAGCATTTT
CDR3: CASSQTGMGNQPQHF

size: few
J: TRBJ1-1
V: TRBV6-6
D: TRBD1
DNA: TGTGCCAGCAGTTACTCGACAGGGGAGATGAACACTGAAGCTTTCTTT
CDR3: CASSYSTGEMNTEAFF

size: few
J: TRBJ1-5
V: TRBV28
D: .
DNA: TGTGCCAGCAGTTTAATTGCAGGGGATAGCAATCAGCCCCAGCATTTT
CDR3: CASSLIAGDSNQPQHF

size: once
J: TRBJ2-7
V: TRBV20-1
D: .
DNA: TGCAGTGCTAGAGATCAAAGGGTAATGACCTACGAGCAGTACTTC
CDR3: CSARDQRVMTYEQYF

size: .
J: TRBJ2-3
V: TRBV15
D: .
DNA: TGTGCCACCAGCAGAGTTGCGGGAGATACGCAGTATTTT
CDR3: CATSRVAGDTQYF

size: few
J: TRBJ2-7
V: TRBV6-5
D: TRBD1
DNA: TGTGCCAGCAGTTACTCGGACAGGGGGCCCTACGAGCAGTACTTC
CDR3: CASSYSDRGPYEQYF

size: few
J: TRBJ1-2
V: TRBV19
D: .
DNA: TGTGCCAGTAGTGAACACGAAAACTATGGCTACACCTTC
CDR3: CASSEHENYGYTF

size: .
J: TRBJ1-2
V: TRBV9
D: .
DNA: TGTGCCAGCAGCGTAAGCGGGGGGAGCTATGGCTACACCTTC
CDR3: CASSVSGGSYGYTF

size: medium-sized
J: TRBJ2-3
V: TRBV12-3/TRBV12-4
D: TRBD2
DNA: TGTGCCAGCAGTTTAGGGGCTAGCGGGGAGACTACGCAGTATTTT
CDR3: CASSLGASGETTQYF

size: .
J: TRBJ2-1
V: TRBV6-5
D: .
DNA: TGTGCCAGTAGTTACGGCAGGTACAATGAGCAGTTCTTC
CDR3: CASSYGRYNEQFF

size: .
J: TRBJ2-3
V: TRBV6-4
D: TRBD2
DNA: TGTGCCAGCAGTGACTCGACTAGCGGGGACACAGATACGCAGTATTTT
CDR3: CASSDSTSGDTDTQYF

size: .
J: TRBJ1-1
V: TRBV9
D: .
DNA: TGTGCCAGCAGCGTAGCGGGGCACGTGGGGACTGAAGCTTTCTTT
CDR3: CASSVAGHVGTEAFF

size: .
J: TRBJ2-2
V: TRBV5-1
D: .
DNA: TGCGCCAGCAGCTTGAGGACCCCAGGGGGGGAGCTGTTTTTT
CDR3: CASSLRTPGGELFF

size: few
J: TRBJ2-7
V: TRBV6-1
D: TRBD2
DNA: TGTGCCAGCAGTGAAGCTAGCGGGAGCTCCTACGAGCAGTACTTC
CDR3: CASSEASGSSYEQYF

size: few
J: TRBJ2-5
V: TRBV7-6
D: TRBD2
DNA: TGTGCCAGCGGGACTAGTAGGCCCCAGTACTTC
CDR3: CASGTSRPQYF

size: large
J: TRBJ1-1
V: TRBV15
D: .
DNA: TGTGCCACCAGCAGAGATGGGGGGCGGGACACTGAAGCTTTCTTT
CDR3: CATSRDGGRDTEAFF

size: medium-sized
J: TRBJ1-2
V: TRBV12-3/TRBV12-4
D: .
DNA: TGTGCCAGCAGTGTCGCGGGGGCAATGTATGGCTACACCTTC
CDR3: CASSVAGAMYGYTF

size: few
J: TRBJ1-2
V: TRBV10-3
D: TRBD1
DNA: TGTGCCATCAGTGAGTCGAATACAGGGGCGCGTGATGGCTACACCTTC
CDR3: CAISESNTGARDGYTF

size: many
J: TRBJ2-5
V: TRBV11-2
D: .
DNA: TGTGCCAGCAGCTCCCGAGGTTTGCACCAAGAGACCCAGTACTTC
CDR3: CASSSRGLHQETQYF

size: few
J: TRBJ2-7
V: TRBV20-1
D: TRBD1
DNA: TGCAGTGCTAGCGGTGACAGGGACTACGAGCAGTACTTC
CDR3: CSASGDRDYEQYF

size: .
J: TRBJ2-7
V: TRBV20-1
D: .
DNA: TGCAGTGCTAGCCCCCCCGGGGAGTCTAACTACGAGCAGTACTTC
CDR3: CSASPPGESNYEQYF

size: .
J: TRBJ1-6
V: TRBV6-2/TRBV6-3
D: .
DNA: TGTGCCAGCAGATTGGACGGAAATTCACCCCTCCACTTT
CDR3: CASRLDGNSPLHF

size: medium-sized
J: TRBJ1-4
V: TRBV24-1
D: .
DNA: TGTGCCACCAGTGATTCCAGGAATGAAAAACTGTTTTTT
CDR3: CATSDSRNEKLFF

size: .
J: TRBJ2-5
V: TRBV24-1
D: .
DNA: TGTGCCACCAGTGGACGGTACCAAGAGAACCAGTACTTC
CDR3: CATSGRYQENQYF

size: few
J: TRBJ2-7
V: TRBV6-1
D: .
DNA: TGTGCCAGTACCCAATCCTTAGGGCGTGGGCAGTACTTC
CDR3: CASTQSLGRGQYF

size: few
J: TRBJ2-3
V: TRBV11-2
D: TRBD2
DNA: TGTGCCAGCAGCTTCCGACTAGCGGGCGGTACGCAGTATTTT
CDR3: CASSFRLAGGTQYF

size: .
J: TRBJ2-5
V: TRBV6-5
D: .
DNA: TGTGCCAGCAGTTACCTCCAGGGTTTCGAAGAGACCCAGTACTTC
CDR3: CASSYLQGFEETQYF

size: .
J: TRBJ1-2
V: TRBV4-1
D: TRBD1
DNA: TGCGCCAGCAGCCCCCAACAGGGGATCCCCTATGGCTACACCTTC
CDR3: CASSPQQGIPYGYTF

size: .
J: TRBJ2-2
V: TRBV7-8
D: TRBD1
DNA: TGTGCCAGCGCCTCACAGGGGGCGTCGAACACCGGGGAGCTGTTTTTT
CDR3: CASASQGASNTGELFF

size: few
J: TRBJ2-7
V: TRBV12-3/TRBV12-4
D: TRBD1
DNA: TGTGCCAGCAGTAGGATTGACAGGGACCTGCGAGAGCAGTACTTC
CDR3: CASSRIDRDLREQYF

size: medium-sized
J: TRBJ2-5
V: TRBV6-1
D: .
DNA: TGTGCCAGCACCAGGGACTTTCAAGAGACCCAGTACTTC
CDR3: CASTRDFQETQYF

size: .
J: TRBJ2-1
V: TRBV7-9
D: .
DNA: TGTGCCAGCAGCTTCGGGGGGCCCTACAATGAGCAGTTCTTC
CDR3: CASSFGGPYNEQFF

size: once
J: TRBJ1-2
V: TRBV7-2
D: .
DNA: TGTGCCAGCAACCGGGGCCAGTCTAACTATGGCTACACCTTC
CDR3: CASNRGQSNYGYTF

size: .
J: TRBJ2-2
V: TRBV20-1
D: .
DNA: TGCAGTGCTCAGGCCCCCGGGGAGCTGTTTTTT
CDR3: CSAQAPGELFF

size: medium-sized
J: TRBJ1-1
V: TRBV12-3/TRBV12-4
D: .
DNA: TGTGCCAGCACCTTTCGCGGTAGAGACACTGAAGCTTTCTTT
CDR3: CASTFRGRDTEAFF

size: .
J: TRBJ2-3
V: TRBV18
D: .
DNA: TGTGCCAGCTCACCACTAGACAGCGCCAGCACAGATACGCAGTATTTT
CDR3: CASSPLDSASTDTQYF

size: .
J: TRBJ2-7
V: TRBV18
D: .
DNA: TGTGCCAGCTCAGCAACTAGGGACGAGCAGTACTTC
CDR3: CASSATRDEQYF

size: .
J: TRBJ1-5
V: TRBV19
D: .
DNA: TGTGCCAGTAGTATAGCGGTTAAGCAGCCCCAGCATTTT
CDR3: CASSIAVKQPQHF

size: .
J: TRBJ2-1
V: TRBV7-2
D: TRBD2
DNA: TGTGCCAGCAGCTACGGACTAGCGGGAGCCGCCAAATCTTACAATGAGCAGTTCTTC
CDR3: CASSYGLAGAAKSYNEQFF

size: .
J: TRBJ2-5
V: TRBV7-2
D: TRBD1
DNA: TGTGCCAGCAGCATCGGGACAGGGAGGGGAGGGACCCAGTACTTC
CDR3: CASSIGTGRGGTQYF

size: medium-sized
J: TRBJ1-1
V: TRBV20-1
D: .
DNA: TGCAGTGCTAGAGCGGGGGGCATGAACACTGAAGCTTTCTTT
CDR3: CSARAGGMNTEAFF

size: .
J: TRBJ2-3
V: TRBV5-1
D: TRBD2
DNA: TGCGCCAGCAGTTTGCAGCGGGATAGCACAGATACGCAGTATTTT
CDR3: CASSLQRDSTDTQYF